This TCR beta chain was obtained from a study of identical twins. CDR3 length equals 15 residues. Per the germline V gene, CDR1 is LNHDA and CDR2 is SQIVND (reference sequence). Trimming took 7 bases from V and 2 from J; bases not matched to a gene: 11. TCRdb passed the 5' RACE reads through MiXCR, listing each CDR3 protein once. The sample holds approximately 250,000 distinct CDR3 sequences, 6.5% seen once. This clonotype has only a few counts. A further study also used this sample, focusing on T cells expressing NK-cell markers.

The sequenced sample consisted of CD8+ T cells sorted from blood. The V and J genes are TRBV19 and TRBJ2-7; the match to TRBD2 covers 7 bases. The sequence was obtained from a woman between 18 and 29 years old in good health. CDR3 bases: TGTGCCAGTACCCCGGGGGGAAATCCCGCCTACGAGCAGTACTTC. Translated: CASTPGGNPAYEQYF.